One sample yielded the 15 T cell receptor beta chains listed below, sequenced in a study of shared clonotypes between healthy human individuals (dated by TCRdb to 2019 to 2021). Library creation used the immunoSEQ multiplex PCR assay. The table was pulled from immuneACCESS by TCRdb, which kept in-frame rearrangements only. Such tables lose some clones; where checked, under half of the loss comes from unresolved V genes, and the rest has no known cause. This sample gives some 700,000 clones in total; about 90% of them show up just once. About 34% of the sample lies in the top ten. The sequencing sample was made of memory CD8+ T cells from PBMCs. The cell subset or site tag for this specimen amounts to: CD45RO+ cells pooled with CCR7-negative TemRA cells. The receptors come from a man aged 18 to 29 in good health. Some clones in this sample may be carry-over from other donors' samples.

The chain has TRBV11-2 and TRBJ2-3, with 8 bases matching TRBD2. The germline CDR1 and CDR2 sequences are SGHAT and FQNNGV. There are 14 residues in the CDR3. Trimming cost V 5 bases and J 3 bases; bases outside gene matches: 4. The CDR3 sequence: CASSPGGKTDTQYF. As DNA, the CDR3 is TGTGCCAGCAGCCCGGGGGGGAAAACAGATACGCAGTATTTT.

This rearrangement joins TRBV27 to TRBJ1-5; 7 bases match TRBD1. Germline CDR1 reads MNHEY; CDR2 reads SMNVEV (reference sequence). Losses at the gene ends were 3 bases for V and 4 bases for J; bases not matched to a gene: 6. There are 15 residues in the CDR3. The CDR3 DNA reads TGTGCCAGCAGTTTTAAGGGGGCGACGAATCAGCCCCAGCATTTT. It translates to CASSFKGATNQPQHF.

The V and J genes are TRBV15 and TRBJ2-7; tentative D call: TRBD2 (5 bases). This CDR3 is built from 14 residues. V lost 3 bases, J lost 6 bases, and 15 bases lay in between. CDR1 is LNHNV, CDR2 YYDKDF, per germline (reference sequence). CDR3 bases: TGTGCCACCAGCAGGGATGGGGAGAGCGGCGAGCAGTACTTC. Its protein product is CATSRDGESGEQYF.

V and J are TRBV28 and TRBJ2-1; TRBD2 might be the D (6 bases). Germline V gene sequence: CDR1 MDHEN, CDR2 SYDVKM. The CDR3 is made up of 14 amino acids. V lost 7 bases, J lost 1 base, and 11 bases lay in between. The chain's CDR3 is CASTPTSSYNEQFF. The CDR3 DNA reads as TGTGCCAGCACCCCGACTAGTTCCTACAATGAGCAGTTCTTC.

This sequence joins TRBV6-6 and TRBJ2-1; tentatively, D is TRBD1 or TRBD2 (5 bases each). This CDR3 has 15 amino acids. Germline V gives CDR1 MNHNY, CDR2 SVGAGI (reference sequence). Trimming stripped 1 base from V and 6 bases from J, with 13 bases between. CDR3 sequence (DNA): TGTGCCAGCAGTTACTTTCAGGGAGCAGCCAATGAGCAGTTCTTC. Translated: CASSYFQGAANEQFF.

J is TRBJ2-6 and V is TRBV10-3, with a weak D call TRBD2 (7 bases). The CDR3 sequence is 19 residues long. The germline CDR1 and CDR2 sequences are ENHRY and SYGVKD. Deletions cut 3 bases from V and 2 bases from J, with 20 bases between. The CDR3 DNA reads TGTGCCATCAGTGACGGCGACACAGGGAGGGTACCTGGGGCCAACGTCCTGACTTTC. Translated, it gives CAISDGDTGRVPGANVLTF.

The chain carries TRBV7-9 and TRBJ1-5; D gene ambiguous. The V end was cut by 5 bases, the J end by 7 bases, with 18 bases between. Looked up from germline, CDR1 is SEHNR and CDR2 is FQNEAQ (reference sequence). There are 15 residues in the CDR3. Here the CDR3 reads CASSRSTQTSQPQHF. The CDR3 nucleotides read TGTGCCAGCAGCCGATCTACACAGACTAGCCAGCCCCAGCATTTT.

V gene TRBV28 combines with J gene TRBJ2-3; perhaps TRBD1 as D (6 bases). This CDR3 comprises 17 residues. V lost 8 bases and J lost 3, with 24 bases in between. CDR1 and CDR2 (germline): MDHEN, SYDVKM. The CDR3 DNA reads TGTGCCAGCGGCTTCCCAGACGGGACAAATGATACAGATACGCAGTATTTT. This gives the protein CASGFPDGTNDTDTQYF.

V and J are TRBV19 and TRBJ1-1, with 12 positions matching TRBD1. The CDR3 contains 13 residues. The ends lost 8 bases at V and 9 bases at J; junction bases unmatched: 7. CDR1 is LNHDA, CDR2 SQIVND, per germline (reference sequence). In DNA, the CDR3 is TGTGCCAGTCTGGGACAGGGGGCTGAACAAGCTTTCTTT. Translated, it gives CASLGQGAEQAFF.

The chain recombines TRBV5-6 with TRBJ2-4, with D maybe TRBD2 (5 bases). CDR1 and CDR2 from the germline V gene are SGHDT and YYEEEE. Trimming removed 4 bases from V and 0 bases from J, with 14 bases in between. The CDR3 runs to 16 residues. CDR3 amino acids: CASSPMGRLAKNIQYF. CDR3 in DNA: TGTGCCAGCAGCCCCATGGGGAGACTAGCCAAAAACATTCAGTACTTC.

The genes are TRBV7-9 and TRBJ2-5, with D unresolved. Germline V gene sequence: CDR1 SEHNR, CDR2 FQNEAQ (reference sequence). The CDR3 spans 13 residues. V gave up 5 bases and J gave up 5 bases, with 12 bases separating them. The CDR3: CASSPPLRETQYF. The DNA of the CDR3 is TGTGCCAGCAGCCCCCCCCTTAGGGAGACCCAGTACTTC.

DNA for the CDR3: TGTGCCAGCAGTGACCGGGGAGGTACGCCCCAGCATTTT. It specifies CASSDRGGTPQHF. The J gene is TRBJ1-5, the V gene TRBV6-4; D gene ambiguous. The CDR3 runs to 13 residues. Germline V lookup: CDR1 MRHNA, CDR2 SNTAGT. V lost 2 bases and J lost 9, with 11 bases in between.

J is TRBJ2-7 and V is TRBV29-1; D uncertain. This CDR3 spans 11 amino acids. Germline assignment: CDR1 SQVTM and CDR2 ANQGSEA. V lost 2 bases, J lost 0 bases, and 2 bases lay in between. The CDR3 is CSVELSYEQYF. The CDR3 nucleotides read TGCAGCGTTGAACTCTCCTACGAGCAGTACTTC.

The V and J genes are TRBV28 and TRBJ1-6; no reliable D call. V lost 7 bases and J lost 0, with 4 bases in between. The CDR3 is 13 residues long. The V gene's germline CDR1 is MDHEN and CDR2 SYDVKM. CDR3: CASMFSYNSPLHF. Here the CDR3 DNA reads TGTGCCAGCATGTTCTCCTATAATTCACCCCTCCACTTT.

DNA for the CDR3: TGTGCCAGCAGTAACTTTCGGCTAGCGACAGATTACGAGCAGTACTTC. Amino acid sequence: CASSNFRLATDYEQYF. The genes are TRBV28 and TRBJ2-7; D perhaps matches TRBD2 (6 bases). Germline CDR1 is MDHEN and CDR2 is SYDVKM. CDR3 length equals 16 residues. Trimming took off 5 bases at V and 4 bases at J, with 21 bases between the two ends.